This T cell receptor (beta chain) was observed in a study of cytomegalovirus exposure and HLA in healthy donors. General observations from the study: Specific recognition of CMV antigens was confirmed in vitro for a few chains (all CMV-associated). Later, an analysis found that TCR clusters from the first cohort tended to co-occur in the 120 or so validation repertoires.

V trimming: 5 bases; J trimming: 4 bases; junction bases outside the gene matches: 10. This CDR3 is 15 amino acids long. The germline V gene encodes CDR1 MNHEY and CDR2 SMNVEV (reference sequence). Sequencing used immunoSEQ multiplex PCR; TCRdb keeps in-frame clones, though not all of them. The table lists about 58,000 clones, under 95% of them singletons. On this clone: Its target is unknown.

The sequencing input was PBMCs. The rearrangement joins TRBV27 to TRBJ2-7, with 8 bases fitting TRBD2. The receptor comes from a man in his late teens or twenties in good health and CMV-seronegative. CDR3 in amino acids: CASSPKAGVVYEQYF. DNA of the CDR3: TGTGCCAGCAGTCCCAAAGCGGGAGTAGTTTACGAGCAGTACTTC.